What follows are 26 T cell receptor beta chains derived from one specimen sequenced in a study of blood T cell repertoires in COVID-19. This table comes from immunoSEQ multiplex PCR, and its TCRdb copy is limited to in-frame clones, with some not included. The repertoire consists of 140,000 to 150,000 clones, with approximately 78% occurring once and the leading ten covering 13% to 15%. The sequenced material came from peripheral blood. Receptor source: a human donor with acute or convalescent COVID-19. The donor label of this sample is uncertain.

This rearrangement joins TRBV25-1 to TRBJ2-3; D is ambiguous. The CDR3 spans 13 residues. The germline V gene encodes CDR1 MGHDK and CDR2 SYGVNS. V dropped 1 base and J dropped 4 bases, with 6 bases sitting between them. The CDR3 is CASSEWAADTQYF. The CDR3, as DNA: TGTGCCAGCAGTGAATGGGCAGCAGATACGCAGTATTTT.

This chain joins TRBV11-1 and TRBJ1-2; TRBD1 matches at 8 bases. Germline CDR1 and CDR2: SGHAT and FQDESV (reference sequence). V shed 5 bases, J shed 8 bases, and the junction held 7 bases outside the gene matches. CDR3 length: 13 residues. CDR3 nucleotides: TGTGCCAGCAGCCACCAGGACAGGGAAGGCTACACCTTC. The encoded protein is CASSHQDREGYTF.

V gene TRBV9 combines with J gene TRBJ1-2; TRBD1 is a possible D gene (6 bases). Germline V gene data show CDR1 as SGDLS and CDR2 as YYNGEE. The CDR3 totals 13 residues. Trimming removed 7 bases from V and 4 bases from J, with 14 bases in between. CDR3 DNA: TGTGCCAGCTCCCGGGACACCGTCTATGGCTACACCTTC. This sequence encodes CASSRDTVYGYTF.

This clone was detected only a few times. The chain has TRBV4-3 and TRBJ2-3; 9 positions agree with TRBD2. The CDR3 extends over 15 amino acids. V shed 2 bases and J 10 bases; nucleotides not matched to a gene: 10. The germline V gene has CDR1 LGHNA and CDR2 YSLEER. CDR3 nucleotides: TGCGCCAGCAGCCAAAGCGGGGGGACCACCGCTGCGCAGTATTTT. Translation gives CASSQSGGTTAAQYF.

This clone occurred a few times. This CDR3 is CASPPTGGIVNTEAFF. CDR3 coding DNA: TGTGCCAGTCCCCCGACAGGGGGGATCGTGAACACTGAAGCTTTCTTT. This chain links TRBV19 with TRBJ1-1; the match to TRBD1 covers 9 bases. Germline CDR1 and CDR2: LNHDA and SQIVND (reference sequence). J gave up 0 bases and V 8 bases, and 10 bases lay outside the gene matches. The CDR3 sequence is 16 residues long.

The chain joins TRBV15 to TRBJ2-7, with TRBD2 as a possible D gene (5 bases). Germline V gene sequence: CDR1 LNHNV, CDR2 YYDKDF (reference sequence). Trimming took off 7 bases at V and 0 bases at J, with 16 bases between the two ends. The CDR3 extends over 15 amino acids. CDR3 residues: CATNPGTKSSYEQYF. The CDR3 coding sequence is TGTGCCACCAACCCGGGAACAAAGAGCTCCTACGAGCAGTACTTC.

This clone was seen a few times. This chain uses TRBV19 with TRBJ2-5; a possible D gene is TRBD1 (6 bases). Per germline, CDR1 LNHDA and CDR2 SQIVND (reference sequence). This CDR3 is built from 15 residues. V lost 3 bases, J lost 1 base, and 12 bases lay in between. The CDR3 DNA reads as TGTGCCAGTAGTATGTCAGGGACACCCCAAGAGACCCAGTACTTC. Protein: CASSMSGTPQETQYF.

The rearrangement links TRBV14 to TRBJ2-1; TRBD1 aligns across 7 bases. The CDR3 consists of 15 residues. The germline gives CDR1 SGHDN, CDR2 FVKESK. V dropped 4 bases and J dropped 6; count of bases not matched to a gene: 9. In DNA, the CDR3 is TGTGCCAGCAGCCTTCGACAGGGTCTGGGCAATGAGCAGTTCTTC. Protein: CASSLRQGLGNEQFF.

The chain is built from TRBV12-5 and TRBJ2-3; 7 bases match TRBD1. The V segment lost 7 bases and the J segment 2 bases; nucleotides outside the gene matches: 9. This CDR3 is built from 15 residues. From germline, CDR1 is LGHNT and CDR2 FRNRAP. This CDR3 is CASVLGDSFTDTQYF. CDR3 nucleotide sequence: TGTGCTAGTGTCCTGGGGGACAGTTTCACAGATACGCAGTATTTT.

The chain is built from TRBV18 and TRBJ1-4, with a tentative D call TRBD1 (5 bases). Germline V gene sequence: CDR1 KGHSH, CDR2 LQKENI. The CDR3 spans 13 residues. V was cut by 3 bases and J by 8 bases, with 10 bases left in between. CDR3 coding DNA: TGTGCCAGCTCACCGGGACGGGGGGAAAAACTGTTTTTT. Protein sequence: CASSPGRGEKLFF.

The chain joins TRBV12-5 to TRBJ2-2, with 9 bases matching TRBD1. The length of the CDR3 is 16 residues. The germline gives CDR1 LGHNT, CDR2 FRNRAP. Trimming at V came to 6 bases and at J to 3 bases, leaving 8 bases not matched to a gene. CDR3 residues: CASGPGQGRDTGELFF. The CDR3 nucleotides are TGTGCTAGTGGCCCGGGACAGGGTCGCGACACCGGGGAGCTGTTTTTT.

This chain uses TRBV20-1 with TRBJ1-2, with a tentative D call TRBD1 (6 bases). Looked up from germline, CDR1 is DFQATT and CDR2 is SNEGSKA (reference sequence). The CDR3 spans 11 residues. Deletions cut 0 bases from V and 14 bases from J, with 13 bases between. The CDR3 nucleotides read TGCAGTGCTAGAGATAAGGGGGGGAAGACCTTC. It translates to CSARDKGGKTF.

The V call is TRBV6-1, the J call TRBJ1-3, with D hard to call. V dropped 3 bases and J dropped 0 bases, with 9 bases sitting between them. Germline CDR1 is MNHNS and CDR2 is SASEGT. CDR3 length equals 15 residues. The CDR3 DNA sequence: TGTGCCAGCAGTGAGCGGCCAAGCTCTGGAAACACCATATATTTT. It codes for CASSERPSSGNTIYF.

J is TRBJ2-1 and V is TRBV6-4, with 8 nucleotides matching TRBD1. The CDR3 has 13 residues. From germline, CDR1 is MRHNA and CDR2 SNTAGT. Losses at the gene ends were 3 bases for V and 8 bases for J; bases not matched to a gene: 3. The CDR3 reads CASSEQGGDEQFF. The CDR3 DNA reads TGTGCCAGCAGTGAACAGGGGGGCGATGAGCAGTTCTTC.

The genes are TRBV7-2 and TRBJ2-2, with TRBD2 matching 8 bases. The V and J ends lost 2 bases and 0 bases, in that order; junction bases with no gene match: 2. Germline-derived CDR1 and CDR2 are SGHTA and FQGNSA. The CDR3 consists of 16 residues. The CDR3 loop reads CASSLLGGANTGELFF. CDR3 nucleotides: TGTGCCAGCAGCTTACTCGGGGGGGCGAACACCGGGGAGCTGTTTTTT.

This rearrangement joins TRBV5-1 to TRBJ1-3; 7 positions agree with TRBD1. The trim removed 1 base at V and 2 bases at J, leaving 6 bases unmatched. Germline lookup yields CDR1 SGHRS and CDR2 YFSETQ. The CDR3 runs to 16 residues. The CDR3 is CASSLTGDRPGNTIYF. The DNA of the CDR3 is TGCGCCAGCAGCTTGACGGGGGACAGACCTGGAAACACCATATATTTT.

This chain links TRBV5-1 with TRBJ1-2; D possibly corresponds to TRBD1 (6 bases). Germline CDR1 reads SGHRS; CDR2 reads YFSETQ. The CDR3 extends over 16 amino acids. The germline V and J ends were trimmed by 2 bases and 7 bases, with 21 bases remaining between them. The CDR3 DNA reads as TGCGCCAGCAGCTTCCTGGGACCCACAGGGTTAGGTGGCTACACCTTC. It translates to CASSFLGPTGLGGYTF.

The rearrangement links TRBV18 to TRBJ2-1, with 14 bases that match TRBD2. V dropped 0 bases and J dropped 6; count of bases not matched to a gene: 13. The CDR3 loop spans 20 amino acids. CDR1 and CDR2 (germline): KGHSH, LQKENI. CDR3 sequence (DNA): TGTGCCAGCTCACCACCGACCGGGACTAGCGGGGGACCGACTTCCAATGAGCAGTTCTTC. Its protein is CASSPPTGTSGGPTSNEQFF. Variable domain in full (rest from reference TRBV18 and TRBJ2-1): NAGVMQNPRHLVRRRGQEARLRCSPMKGHSHVYWYRQLPEEGLKFMVYLQKENIIDESGMPKERFSAEFPKEGPSILRIQQVVRGDSAAYFCASSPPTGTSGGPTSNEQFFGPGTRLTVL.

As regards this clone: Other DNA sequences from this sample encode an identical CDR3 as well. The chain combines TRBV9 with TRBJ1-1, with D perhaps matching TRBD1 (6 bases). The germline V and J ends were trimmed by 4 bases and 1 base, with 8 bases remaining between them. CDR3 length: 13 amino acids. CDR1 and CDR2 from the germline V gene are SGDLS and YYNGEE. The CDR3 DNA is TGTGCCAGCAGCACGGACAGGAACACTGAAGCTTTCTTT. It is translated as CASSTDRNTEAFF.

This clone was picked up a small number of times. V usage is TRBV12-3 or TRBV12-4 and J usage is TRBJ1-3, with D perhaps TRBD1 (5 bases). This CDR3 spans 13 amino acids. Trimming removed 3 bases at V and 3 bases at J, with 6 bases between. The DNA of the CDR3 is TGTGCCAGCAGTTTCCAGGGTGGAAACACCATATATTTT. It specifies CASSFQGGNTIYF.

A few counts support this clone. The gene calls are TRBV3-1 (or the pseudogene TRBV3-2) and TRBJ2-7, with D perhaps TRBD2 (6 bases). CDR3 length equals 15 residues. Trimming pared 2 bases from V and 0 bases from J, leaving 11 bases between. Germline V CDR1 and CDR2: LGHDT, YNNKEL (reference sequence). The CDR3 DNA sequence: TGTGCCAGCAGCCAACGCGGCGGGGTCTCCTACGAGCAGTACTTC. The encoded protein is CASSQRGGVSYEQYF.

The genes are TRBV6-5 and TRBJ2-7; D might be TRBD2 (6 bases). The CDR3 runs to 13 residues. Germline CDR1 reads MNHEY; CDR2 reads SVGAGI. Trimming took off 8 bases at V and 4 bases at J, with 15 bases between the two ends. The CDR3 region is CASVRTIHYEQYF. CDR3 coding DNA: TGTGCCAGCGTAAGGACTATTCATTACGAGCAGTACTTC.

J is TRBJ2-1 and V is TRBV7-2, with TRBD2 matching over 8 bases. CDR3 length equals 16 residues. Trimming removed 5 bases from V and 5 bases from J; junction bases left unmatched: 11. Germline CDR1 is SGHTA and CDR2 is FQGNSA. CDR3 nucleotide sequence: TGTGCCAGCAGCCCTTTGGCGGGGGGCACCCACAATGAGCAGTTCTTC. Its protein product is CASSPLAGGTHNEQFF.

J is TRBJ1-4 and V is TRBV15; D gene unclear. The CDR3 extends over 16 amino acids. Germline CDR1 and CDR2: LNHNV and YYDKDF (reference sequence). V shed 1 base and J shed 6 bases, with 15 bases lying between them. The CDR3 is CATSRAASGGYEKLFF. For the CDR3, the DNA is TGTGCCACCAGCAGAGCCGCCAGCGGCGGATATGAAAAACTGTTTTTT.

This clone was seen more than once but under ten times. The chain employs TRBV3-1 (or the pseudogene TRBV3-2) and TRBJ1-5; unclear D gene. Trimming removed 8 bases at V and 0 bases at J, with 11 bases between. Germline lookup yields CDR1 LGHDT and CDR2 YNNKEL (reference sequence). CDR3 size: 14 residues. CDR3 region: CASSLTVSNQPQHF. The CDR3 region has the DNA TGTGCCAGCTCCCTCACAGTTAGCAATCAGCCCCAGCATTTT.

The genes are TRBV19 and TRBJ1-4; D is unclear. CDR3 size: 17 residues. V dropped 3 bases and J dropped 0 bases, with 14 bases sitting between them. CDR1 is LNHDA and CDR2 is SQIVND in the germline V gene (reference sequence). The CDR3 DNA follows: TGTGCCAGTAGTATGGGCCGGAGGGCTGCAACTAATGAAAAACTGTTTTTT. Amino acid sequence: CASSMGRRAATNEKLFF.